This TCR beta chain came from a study of high-grade serous ovarian cancer treatment subgroups. Study overall: Each sample yielded on average 7,494 unique TCR beta rearrangements from 12,000 to 15,000 reads.

TCRdb's table, derived via immunoSEQ multiplex PCR, lists solely in-frame clones and lacks some. Of about 10,000 clones listed, around 83% are singletons. Tumor tissue was taken before any definitive surgery or chemotherapy was given. The CDR3 is 13 amino acids. Germline V gene lookup returns CDR1 LNHDA and CDR2 SQIVND (reference sequence). V was pared by 7 bases and J by 6 bases, with 10 bases between. Sequencing was carried out using tumor tissue. The origin of this receptor is a human donor with high-grade serous ovarian cancer. This chain joins TRBV19 and TRBJ1-6, with D unresolved. The CDR3 sequence is CASNSQINSPLHF. The DNA for the CDR3 is TGTGCCAGTAATTCACAGATTAATTCACCCCTCCACTTT.